Included here is one TCR beta chain sequence, with context. The record originates from a study of PD-1 blockade in classical Hodgkin lymphoma. In the study overall: With a 2-week interval, patients received intravenous nivolumab at 3 mg/kg.

V dropped 2 bases and J dropped 1; count of bases not matched to a gene: 0. CDR1 MRHNA and CDR2 SNTAGT come from the germline V gene. The CDR3 has 15 residues. Each patient experienced a relapse that followed autologous stem cell transplantation, and brentuximab vedotin exposure varied. Sequencing was performed with immunoSEQ multiplex PCR; in TCRdb, only in-frame clones are kept and a portion is missing. The sample contains roughly 150,000 clones, 78% of which appear only once. This chain joins TRBV6-4 and TRBJ2-3, with 10 positions matching TRBD2. Sequences were derived from peripheral blood mononuclear cells (PBMCs), sampled before the second cycle of nivolumab. The sequence was obtained from a human donor with classical Hodgkin lymphoma. CDR3 residues: CASSDGTSGTDTQYF. The CDR3 coding sequence is TGTGCCAGCAGTGACGGGACTAGCGGCACAGATACGCAGTATTTT.